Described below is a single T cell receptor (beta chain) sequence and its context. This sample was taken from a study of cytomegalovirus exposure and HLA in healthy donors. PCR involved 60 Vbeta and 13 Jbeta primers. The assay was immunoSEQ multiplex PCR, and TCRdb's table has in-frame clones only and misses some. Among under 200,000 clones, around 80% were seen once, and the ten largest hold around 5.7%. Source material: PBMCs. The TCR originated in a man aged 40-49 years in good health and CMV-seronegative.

The chain's CDR3 is CASSYGLAGPYEQYF. As DNA, the CDR3 is TGTGCCAGCAGTTACGGACTAGCGGGGCCCTACGAGCAGTACTTC. This chain connects TRBV6-6 to TRBJ2-7; the match to TRBD2 covers 12 bases. The germline CDR1 and CDR2 sequences are MNHNY and SVGAGI (reference sequence). V was clipped by 2 bases and J by 2 bases; unmatched bases: 1. The length of the CDR3 is 15 residues.